This TCR beta chain was observed in a study of T cells in narcolepsy. Using immunoSEQ multiplex PCR, the repertoire was profiled, and TCRdb retains in-frame clones only, with some absent. The table shows about 13,000 clones, with roughly 91% occurring only once. Germline V CDR1 and CDR2: SNHLY, FYNNEI. The CDR3 extends over 13 amino acids. V dropped 7 bases and J dropped 4 bases, with 12 bases sitting between them. On this clone: Its antigen is currently unknown.

Study results and caveats: Healthy controls reportedly lacked the autoreactive clonotypes serially found in patients' blood. Comparing one patient's CSF and blood CD4+ clonotypes highlighted HCRT- and TRIB2-specific autoreactive clonotypes.

The rearrangement joins TRBV2 to TRBJ2-3; a possible D gene is TRBD1 (5 bases). The source is a human donor with narcolepsy. Sequencing was done on a sample of CD45RA- memory CD4+ T cells from PBMCs. CDR3: CASKSPGSDTQYF. The CDR3 coding sequence is TGTGCCAGCAAGAGCCCAGGGTCAGATACGCAGTATTTT.